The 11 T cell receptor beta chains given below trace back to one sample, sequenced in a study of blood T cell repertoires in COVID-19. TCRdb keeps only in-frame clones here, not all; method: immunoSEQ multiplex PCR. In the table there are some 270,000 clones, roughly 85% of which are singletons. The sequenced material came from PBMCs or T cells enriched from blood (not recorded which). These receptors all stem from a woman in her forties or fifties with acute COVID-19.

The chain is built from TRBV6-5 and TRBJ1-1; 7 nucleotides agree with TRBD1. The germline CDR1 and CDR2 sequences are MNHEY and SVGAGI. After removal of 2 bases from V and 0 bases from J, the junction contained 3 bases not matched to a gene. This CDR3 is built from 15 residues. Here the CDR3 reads CASSYDRELNTEAFF. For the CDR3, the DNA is TGTGCCAGCAGTTACGACAGGGAGTTGAACACTGAAGCTTTCTTT.

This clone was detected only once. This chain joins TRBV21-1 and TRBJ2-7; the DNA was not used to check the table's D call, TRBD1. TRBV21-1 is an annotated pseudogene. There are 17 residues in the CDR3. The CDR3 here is CASSKGVGQGVAYEQYF. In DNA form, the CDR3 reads TGTGCCAGCAGCAAAGGGGTGGGACAGGGGGTGGCCTACGAGCAGTACTTC.

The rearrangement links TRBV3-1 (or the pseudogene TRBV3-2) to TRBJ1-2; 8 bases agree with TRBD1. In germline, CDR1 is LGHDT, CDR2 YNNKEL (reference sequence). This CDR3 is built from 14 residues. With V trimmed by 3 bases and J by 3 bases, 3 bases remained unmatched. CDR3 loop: CASSQTGVDYGYTF. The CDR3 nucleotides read TGTGCCAGCAGCCAGACAGGGGTTGACTATGGCTACACCTTC.

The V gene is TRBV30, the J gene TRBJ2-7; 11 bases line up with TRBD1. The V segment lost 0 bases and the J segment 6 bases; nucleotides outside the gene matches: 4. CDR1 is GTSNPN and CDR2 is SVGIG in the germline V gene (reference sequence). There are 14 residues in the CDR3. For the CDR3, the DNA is TGTGCCTGGAGTGTATGGGACAGGGGGGGCGAGCAGTACTTC. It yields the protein CAWSVWDRGGEQYF.

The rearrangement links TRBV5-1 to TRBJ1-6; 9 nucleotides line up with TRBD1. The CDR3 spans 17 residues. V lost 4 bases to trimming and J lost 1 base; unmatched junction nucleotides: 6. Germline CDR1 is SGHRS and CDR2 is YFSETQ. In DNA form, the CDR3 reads TGCGCCAGCAGCCCGGGACAGGGAAATTCCTATAATTCACCCCTCCACTTT. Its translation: CASSPGQGNSYNSPLHF.

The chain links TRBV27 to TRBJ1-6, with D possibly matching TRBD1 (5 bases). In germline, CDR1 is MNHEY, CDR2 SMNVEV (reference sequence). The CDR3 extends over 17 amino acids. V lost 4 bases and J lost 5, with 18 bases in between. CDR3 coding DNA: TGTGCCAGCAGTTCAGCAAGACAGAAGTTACATAATTCACCCCTCCACTTT. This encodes CASSSARQKLHNSPLHF.

CDR3 residues: CASSLEIGTGGTGELFF. CDR3 DNA sequence: TGTGCCAGCAGCTTAGAAATAGGGACAGGGGGGACCGGGGAGCTGTTTTTT. The rearrangement joins TRBV7-8 to TRBJ2-2; 11 bases align to TRBD1. Germline CDR1 is SGHVS and CDR2 is FQNEAQ. V dropped 1 base and J dropped 5; count of bases not matched to a gene: 6. The CDR3 runs to 17 residues.

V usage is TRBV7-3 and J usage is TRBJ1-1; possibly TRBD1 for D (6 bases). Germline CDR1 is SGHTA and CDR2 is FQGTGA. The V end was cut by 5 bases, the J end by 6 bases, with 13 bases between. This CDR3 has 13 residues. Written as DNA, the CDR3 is TGTGCCAGCAGCCCGAACAGGGCCGCTGAAGCTTTCTTT. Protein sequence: CASSPNRAAEAFF.

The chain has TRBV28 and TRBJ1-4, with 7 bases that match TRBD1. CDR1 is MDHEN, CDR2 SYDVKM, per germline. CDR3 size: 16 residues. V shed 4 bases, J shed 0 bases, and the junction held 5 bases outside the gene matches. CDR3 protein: CASSYTGDSTNEKLFF. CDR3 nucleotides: TGTGCCAGCAGTTATACAGGGGATTCAACTAATGAAAAACTGTTTTTT.

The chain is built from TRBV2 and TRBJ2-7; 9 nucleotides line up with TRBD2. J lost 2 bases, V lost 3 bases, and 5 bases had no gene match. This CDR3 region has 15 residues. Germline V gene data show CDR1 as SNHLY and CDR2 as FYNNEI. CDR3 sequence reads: CASSDGAGGPYEQYF. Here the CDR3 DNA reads TGTGCCAGCAGTGACGGAGCGGGGGGCCCCTACGAGCAGTACTTC. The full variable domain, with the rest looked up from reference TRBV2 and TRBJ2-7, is EPEVTQTPSHQVTQMGQEVILRCVPISNHLYFYWYRQILGQKVEFLVSFYNNEISEKSEIFDDQFSVERPDGSNFTLKIRSTKLEDSAMYFCASSDGAGGPYEQYFGPGTRLTVT.

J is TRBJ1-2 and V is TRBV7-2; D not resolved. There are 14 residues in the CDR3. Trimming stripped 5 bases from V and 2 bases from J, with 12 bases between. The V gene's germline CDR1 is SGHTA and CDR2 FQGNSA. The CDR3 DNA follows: TGTGCCAGCAGCCCCCCCGGGAGCAACTATGGCTACACCTTC. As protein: CASSPPGSNYGYTF.